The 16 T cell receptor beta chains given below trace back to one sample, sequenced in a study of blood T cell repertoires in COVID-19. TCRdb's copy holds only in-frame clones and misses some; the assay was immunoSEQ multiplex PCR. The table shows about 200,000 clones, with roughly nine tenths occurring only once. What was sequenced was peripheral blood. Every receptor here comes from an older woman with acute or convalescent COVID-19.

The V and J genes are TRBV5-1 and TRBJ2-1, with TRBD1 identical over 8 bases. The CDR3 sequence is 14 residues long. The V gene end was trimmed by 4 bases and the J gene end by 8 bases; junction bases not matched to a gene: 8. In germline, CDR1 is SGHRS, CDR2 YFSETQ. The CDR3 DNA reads TGCGCCAGCAGCCCATCATTGACAGGGGATGAGCAGTTCTTC. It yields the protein CASSPSLTGDEQFF.

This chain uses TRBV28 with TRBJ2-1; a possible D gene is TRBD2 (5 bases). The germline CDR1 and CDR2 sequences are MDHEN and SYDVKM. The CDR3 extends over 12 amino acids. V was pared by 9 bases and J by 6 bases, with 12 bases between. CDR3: CASEWRTNEQFF. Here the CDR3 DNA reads TGTGCCAGTGAATGGAGGACCAATGAGCAGTTCTTC.

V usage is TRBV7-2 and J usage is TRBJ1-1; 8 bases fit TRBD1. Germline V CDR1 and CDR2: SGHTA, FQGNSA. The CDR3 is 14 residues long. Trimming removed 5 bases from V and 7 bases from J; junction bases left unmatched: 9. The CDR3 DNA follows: TGTGCCAGCAGCCCGGGCGGACAGGGATATGAAGCTTTCTTT. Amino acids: CASSPGGQGYEAFF.

This CDR3 is CASSYAGDEKLFF. The CDR3, as DNA: TGCGCCAGCAGCTATGCAGGGGATGAAAAACTGTTTTTT. The rearrangement links TRBV5-1 to TRBJ1-4, with D possibly matching TRBD1 (6 bases). This CDR3 comprises 13 residues. The germline CDR1 and CDR2 sequences are SGHRS and YFSETQ. With 3 bases removed from V and 6 bases from J, the gap between germline ends came to 9 bases.

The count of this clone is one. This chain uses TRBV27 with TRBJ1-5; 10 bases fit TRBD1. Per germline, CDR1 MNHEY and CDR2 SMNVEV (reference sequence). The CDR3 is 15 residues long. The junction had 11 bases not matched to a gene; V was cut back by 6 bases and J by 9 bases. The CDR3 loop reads CASSSGTGVMRPQHF. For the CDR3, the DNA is TGTGCCAGCAGCTCCGGGACAGGGGTCATGCGGCCCCAGCATTTT.

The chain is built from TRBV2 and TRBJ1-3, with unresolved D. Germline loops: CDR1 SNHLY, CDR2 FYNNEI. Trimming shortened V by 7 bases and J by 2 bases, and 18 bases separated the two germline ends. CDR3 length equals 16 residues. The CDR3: CASTKGSHTAGNTIYF. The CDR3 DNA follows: TGTGCCAGCACCAAAGGGAGCCACACAGCTGGAAACACCATATATTTT.

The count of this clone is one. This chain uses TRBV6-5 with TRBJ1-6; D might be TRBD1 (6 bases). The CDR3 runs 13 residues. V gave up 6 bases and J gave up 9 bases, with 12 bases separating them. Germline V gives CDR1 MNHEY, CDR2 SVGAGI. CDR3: CASSDRQASPLHF. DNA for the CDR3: TGTGCCAGCAGCGACAGGCAGGCTTCACCCCTCCACTTT.

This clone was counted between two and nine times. CDR3 DNA sequence: TGTGCCAGCTCACCAGGGGGCGGTTCACCCCTCCACTTT. It yields the protein CASSPGGGSPLHF. The chain carries TRBV18 and TRBJ1-6, with a weak D call TRBD1 (6 bases). V lost 2 bases, J lost 9 bases, and 8 bases lay in between. In germline, CDR1 is KGHSH, CDR2 LQKENI. The CDR3 contains 13 residues.

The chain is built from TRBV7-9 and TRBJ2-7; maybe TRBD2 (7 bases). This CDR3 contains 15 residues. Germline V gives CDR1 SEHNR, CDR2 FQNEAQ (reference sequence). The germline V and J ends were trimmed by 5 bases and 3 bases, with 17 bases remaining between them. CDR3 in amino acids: CASSPQGGSLYEQYF. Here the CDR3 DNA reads TGTGCCAGCAGCCCACAGGGAGGGTCCCTCTACGAGCAGTACTTC.

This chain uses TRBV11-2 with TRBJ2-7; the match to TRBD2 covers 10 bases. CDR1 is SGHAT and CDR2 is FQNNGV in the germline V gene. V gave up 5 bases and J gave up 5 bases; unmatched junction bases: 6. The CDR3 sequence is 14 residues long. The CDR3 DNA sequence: TGTGCCAGCAGCCATCTAGCGGGAGTTGACGAGCAGTACTTC. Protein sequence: CASSHLAGVDEQYF.

The CDR3 sequence is CASSIIGSGIGYTF. CDR3 nucleotides: TGTGCCAGTAGTATAATAGGCTCGGGGATCGGCTACACCTTC. The V gene is TRBV19, the J gene TRBJ1-2, with D unclear. The length of the CDR3 is 14 residues. Germline CDR1 and CDR2: LNHDA and SQIVND (reference sequence). Trimming took off 2 bases at V and 8 bases at J, with 15 bases between the two ends.

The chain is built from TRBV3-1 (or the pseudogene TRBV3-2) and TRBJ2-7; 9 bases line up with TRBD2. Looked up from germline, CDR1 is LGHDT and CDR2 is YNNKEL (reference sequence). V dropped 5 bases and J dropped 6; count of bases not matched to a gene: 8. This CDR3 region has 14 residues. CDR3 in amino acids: CASSSGPAGGEQYF. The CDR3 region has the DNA TGTGCCAGCAGCTCAGGACCAGCGGGAGGCGAGCAGTACTTC.

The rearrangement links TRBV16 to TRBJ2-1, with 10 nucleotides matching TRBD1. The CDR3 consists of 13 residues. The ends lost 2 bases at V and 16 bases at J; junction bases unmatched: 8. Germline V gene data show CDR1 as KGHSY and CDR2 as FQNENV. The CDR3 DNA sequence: TGTGCCAGCAGCCAAAGTTCCCGGACAGGGGGTTTCTTC. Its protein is CASSQSSRTGGFF.

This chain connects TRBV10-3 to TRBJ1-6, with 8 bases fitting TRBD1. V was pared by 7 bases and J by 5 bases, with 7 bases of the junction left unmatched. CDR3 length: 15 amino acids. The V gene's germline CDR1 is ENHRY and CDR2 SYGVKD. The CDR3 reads CAITADRGNNSPLHF. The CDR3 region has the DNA TGTGCCATCACCGCCGACAGGGGCAATAATTCACCCCTCCACTTT.

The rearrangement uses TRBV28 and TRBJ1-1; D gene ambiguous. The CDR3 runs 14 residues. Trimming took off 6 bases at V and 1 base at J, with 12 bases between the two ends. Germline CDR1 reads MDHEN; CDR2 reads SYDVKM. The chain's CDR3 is CASSLTQRNTEAFF. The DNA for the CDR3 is TGTGCCAGCAGCTTAACCCAGCGGAACACTGAAGCTTTCTTT.

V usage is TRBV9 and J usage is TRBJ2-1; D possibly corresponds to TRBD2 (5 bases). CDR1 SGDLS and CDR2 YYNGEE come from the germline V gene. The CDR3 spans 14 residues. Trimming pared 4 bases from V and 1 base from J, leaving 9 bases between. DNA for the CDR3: TGTGCCAGCAGCCCCCCGGGGTCCTACAATGAGCAGTTCTTC. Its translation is CASSPPGSYNEQFF.